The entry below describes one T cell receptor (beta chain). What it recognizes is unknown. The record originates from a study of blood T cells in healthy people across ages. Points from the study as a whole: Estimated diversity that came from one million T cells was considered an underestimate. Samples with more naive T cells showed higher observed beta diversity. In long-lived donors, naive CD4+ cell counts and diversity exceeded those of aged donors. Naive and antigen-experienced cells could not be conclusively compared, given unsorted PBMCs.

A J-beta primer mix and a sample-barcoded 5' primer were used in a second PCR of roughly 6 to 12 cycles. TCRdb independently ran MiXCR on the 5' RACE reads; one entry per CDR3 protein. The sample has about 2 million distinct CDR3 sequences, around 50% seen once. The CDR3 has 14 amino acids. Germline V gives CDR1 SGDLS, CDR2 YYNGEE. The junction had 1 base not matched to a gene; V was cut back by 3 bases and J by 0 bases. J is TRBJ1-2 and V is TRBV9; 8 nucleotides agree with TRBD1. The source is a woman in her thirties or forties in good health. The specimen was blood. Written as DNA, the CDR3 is TGTGCCAGCAGCGGGACAGGGACTAACTATGGCTACACCTTC. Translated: CASSGTGTNYGYTF.